The 8 T cell receptor beta chains below all came from one sample that was sequenced in a study of beta chain features in type 1 diabetes. Since all of the isolated RNA was reverse transcribed, expressed TCRB transcripts were what got sequenced. Produced via immunoSEQ multiplex PCR; TCRdb's table is partial and in-frame only. The table shows a few hundred thousand clones, with about 14% occurring only once. Source material: naive CD4+ T cells from blood. These receptors originate from a woman younger than 35 in good health.

The gene calls are TRBV7-9 and TRBJ2-1; TRBD2 is a possible D gene (5 bases). Germline V lookup: CDR1 SEHNR, CDR2 FQNEAQ (reference sequence). This CDR3 has 16 residues. Trimming stripped 4 bases from V and 2 bases from J, with 15 bases between. The CDR3 DNA reads as TGTGCCAGCAGCTACCCAGGAGGTAGGACCTACAATGAGCAGTTCTTC. The encoded protein is CASSYPGGRTYNEQFF.

This clone was recorded a few times. This chain connects TRBV30 to TRBJ1-5, with D hard to call. The CDR3 is 13 residues long. The V gene's germline CDR1 is GTSNPN and CDR2 SVGIG (reference sequence). V was clipped by 0 bases and J by 4 bases, with 7 bases between them. This chain's CDR3 is CAWSVPQNQPQHF. In DNA, the CDR3 is TGTGCCTGGAGTGTACCCCAGAATCAGCCCCAGCATTTT.

The chain couples TRBV4-2 to TRBJ2-7; TRBD2 is a possible D gene (5 bases). Trimming removed 0 bases from V and 8 bases from J, with 17 bases in between. This CDR3 has 15 residues. In germline, CDR1 is LGHNA, CDR2 YNFKEQ. CDR3 sequence: CASSQERTFGHQQYF. CDR3 nucleotides: TGTGCCAGCAGCCAAGAGAGGACTTTCGGCCACCAGCAGTACTTC.

This clone was observed a few times. The V and J genes are TRBV18 and TRBJ2-3; D uncertain. Germline loops: CDR1 KGHSH, CDR2 LQKENI. CDR3 size: 11 residues. Deletions cut 2 bases from V and 6 bases from J, with 3 bases between. The CDR3, as DNA: TGTGCCAGCTCACCATCGGATACGCAGTATTTT. Translation gives CASSPSDTQYF.

A few counts support this clone. The chain uses TRBV19 and TRBJ2-4; D may be TRBD1 (6 bases). This CDR3 contains 13 residues. The germline CDR1 and CDR2 sequences are LNHDA and SQIVND (reference sequence). Trimming took off 5 bases at V and 6 bases at J, with 11 bases between the two ends. The CDR3 region is CASSLKQGNIQYF. The CDR3 DNA reads TGTGCCAGTAGTCTAAAACAGGGAAACATTCAGTACTTC.

There are a few counts of this clone. V and J are TRBV5-6 and TRBJ2-3; TRBD2 matches at 10 bases. CDR3 length: 17 amino acids. Germline V gene data show CDR1 as SGHDT and CDR2 as YYEEEE. Trimming took 0 bases from V and 3 from J; bases not matched to a gene: 7. DNA of the CDR3: TGTGCCAGCAGCTTGGGAAGGCCAGCGGGAGGGACAGATACGCAGTATTTT. Translating gives CASSLGRPAGGTDTQYF.

This chain uses TRBV5-1 with TRBJ2-3, with TRBD1 identical over 8 bases. The V segment lost 4 bases and the J segment 3 bases; nucleotides outside the gene matches: 4. CDR1 and CDR2 (germline): SGHRS, YFSETQ. The CDR3 consists of 14 residues. The CDR3 sequence: CASSPGQETDTQYF. Written as DNA, the CDR3 is TGCGCCAGCAGCCCGGGACAGGAGACAGATACGCAGTATTTT.

This clone was detected a few times. The chain couples TRBV20-1 to TRBJ1-1; D is undetermined. The CDR3 sequence is 11 residues long. Germline V gene data show CDR1 as DFQATT and CDR2 as SNEGSKA (reference sequence). The germline V and J ends were trimmed by 3 bases and 9 bases, with 11 bases remaining between them. This CDR3 is CSARGGPQAFF. The DNA of the CDR3 is TGCAGTGCTAGGGGAGGGCCCCAAGCTTTCTTT.